This T cell receptor (beta chain) was recorded in a study of blood T cell repertoires in COVID-19. Germline CDR1 reads LNHDA; CDR2 reads SQIVND (reference sequence). The CDR3 spans 13 residues. Trimming shortened V by 6 bases and J by 3 bases, and 11 bases separated the two germline ends. As processed by the authors: Amplifying reference gene primers gave estimates of nucleated cell counts. Libraries were prepared by immunoSEQ multiplex PCR; TCRdb keeps only in-frame clonotypes and omits some of them. The DNA gave D and trimming, while V, J and clone size come from that table. The data show roughly 140,000 clones, with around 80% seen just once and around 3.8% held by the top ten.

The chain employs TRBV19 and TRBJ1-1; possible D gene TRBD1, 6 bases. The TCR was taken from a man aged 70-80 years who had recovered from COVID-19. The specimen sequenced was peripheral blood. The CDR3 loop is CASSPRTDTEAFF. DNA for the CDR3: TGTGCCAGTAGCCCGAGGACAGACACTGAAGCTTTCTTT. Full variable domain (rest looked up from reference TRBV19 and TRBJ1-1): DGGITQSPKYLFRKEGQNVTLSCEQNLNHDAMYWYRQDPGQGLRLIYYSQIVNDFQKGDIAEGYSVSREKKESFPLTVTSAQKNPTAFYLCASSPRTDTEAFFGQGTRLTVV.